The T cell receptor (beta chain) under discussion was sequenced for a study of cytomegalovirus exposure and HLA in healthy donors. Notes on this clone: The antigen is not known.

Study results and limitations: Three CMV-associated chains proved CMV antigen-specific in vitro. Presence/absence analyses assumed roughly uniform sequencing depth across donors. Clonal expansion was found to be greater in HLA-associated TCR beta chains than in equally common others in a later analysis.

Use of 60 Vbeta and 13 Jbeta primers characterized the PCR. Original processing methods: There were about 80 million unique TCR beta chains by a later count, and around 10 million of them were shared. Sequencing was performed with immunoSEQ multiplex PCR; in TCRdb, only in-frame clones are kept and a portion is missing. The V and J calls and clone size are taken from that table; D and trimming were inferred from the DNA. The table lists around 100,000 clones, 70% to 80% of them singletons. V was trimmed by 4 bases and J by 1 base, leaving 7 bases between them. The germline gives CDR1 SNHLY, CDR2 FYNNEI. CDR3 length equals 13 residues.

The origin of this receptor is a man in his forties or fifties in good health and CMV-seropositive. The chain couples TRBV2 to TRBJ1-1; D gene uncertain. Sequencing input: PBMCs. CDR3 coding DNA: TGTGCCAGCAGTGGCAGAGGGAACACTGAAGCTTTCTTT. Its translation is CASSGRGNTEAFF.